These T cell receptor beta chains were read from a single sample in a study of cytomegalovirus exposure and HLA in healthy donors. The method was immunoSEQ multiplex PCR; TCRdb's version includes in-frame clones alone and lacks a portion of them. The sample yields about 120,000 clones, 81% seen once. The specimen sequenced was PBMCs. These receptors were taken from a middle-aged woman in good health and CMV-seronegative. Each CDR3 is given with its conserved first and last residue. D genes are given only for firm matches.

j_call d_call cdr3_length v_call cdr3_aa cdr3_nt
TRBJ1-2 TRBD1 12 TRBV19 CASRGTGGGYTF TGTGCCAGTAGGGGGACAGGGGGCGGCTACACCTTC
TRBJ2-7 - 14 TRBV27 CASSAALSLGEQYF TGTGCCAGCAGCGCGGCGCTATCTCTCGGCGAGCAGTACTTC
TRBJ1-4 TRBD1 17 TRBV18 CASSASNPGQGVEKLFF TGTGCCAGCTCAGCCTCCAATCCGGGACAGGGAGTTGAAAAACTGTTTTTT
TRBJ1-1 TRBD1 14 TRBV11-2 CASSLPGQGTEAFF TGTGCCAGCAGCTTGCCGGGACAGGGCACTGAAGCTTTCTTT
TRBJ1-4 - 13 TRBV29-1 CSVVGGLGEKLFF TGCAGCGTTGTGGGAGGGTTGGGTGAAAAACTGTTTTTT
TRBJ1-3 - 16 TRBV18 CASSTYRAGNGNTIYF TGTGCCAGCTCAACTTACAGGGCGGGCAATGGAAACACCATATATTTT
TRBJ2-7 TRBD1 13 TRBV29-1 CSALRGQSYEQYF TGCAGCGCCCTTAGGGGACAGTCCTACGAGCAGTACTTC
TRBJ1-2 - 16 TRBV7-2 CASSRGPPGVNYGYTF TGTGCCAGCAGCCGGGGTCCCCCTGGGGTTAACTATGGCTACACCTTC
TRBJ2-7 TRBD1 14 TRBV30 CAWSTGQGAYEQYF TGTGCCTGGAGTACGGGACAGGGAGCCTACGAGCAGTACTTC
TRBJ2-3 TRBD2 15 TRBV27 CATNREGRGKDTQYF TGTGCCACCAACCGGGAGGGCCGAGGGAAAGATACGCAGTATTTT